In this sample, the clone carrying this T cell receptor beta chain turned up a few times. With a much larger clone just one base away, this may be a read error. This entry belongs to a study of T cells in Graves' hyperthyroidism and ophthalmopathy. Newly diagnosed patients aged 18 to 65 had hyperthyroidism of under 2 months' duration. Uncontrolled infection, other autoimmune disease, pregnancy or lactation barred patients from enrollment. The CDR3 consists of 15 residues. CDR1 is SGHVS and CDR2 is FQNEAQ in the germline V gene. RNA transcripts gave rise to amplified TCR beta CDR3 regions. HTBI primers were the set used in a first-round RT-PCR of the TCR CDR3. TCRdb re-called the multiplex PCR reads through MiXCR, storing one row per CDR3 protein. The data contain around 450,000 distinct CDR3 sequences, about 15% of them singletons.

Material for sequencing was blood. This TCR derives from a woman between 18 and 29 years old with Graves' hyperthyroidism. The chain links TRBV7-8 to TRBJ2-5; D remains ambiguous. This CDR3 reads CAGSSLIRVGETQYF. The CDR3 nucleotides read TGTGCCGGCAGTTCACTCATAAGGGTTGGGGAGACCCAGTACTTC.